Sequencing of this T cell receptor beta chain was carried out in a study of molecular identifiers for immune sequencing clone quantification. Details on this clonotype: One base away lies a much larger clone, so this may be a sequencing read error.

In TCRdb, the PCR reads were re-called with MiXCR into one record per CDR3 protein. The data show 100,000 or so distinct CDR3 sequences, around a fifth seen once. The CDR3 consists of 17 residues. CDR1 LGHNA and CDR2 YSLEER come from the germline V gene. The sample comprised naive CD8+ T cells from blood, with Jurkat cell RNA spiked in. Subset noted: FACS-sorted CD8+CD4-CCR7+CD45RA+ naive T cells. The chain links TRBV4-3 to TRBJ2-2; 10 nucleotides line up with TRBD2. The TCR sequence derives from a human donor in good health. Some libraries in this study had Jurkat cell RNA spiked in. Written as DNA, the CDR3 is TGCGCCAGCAGCGGACTAGCGGAGAACGCGAACACCGGGGAGCCGTTTTTT. This gives the protein CASSGLAENANTGEPFF.